This T cell receptor beta chain was recorded in a study of blood T cell repertoires in COVID-19 (dated by TCRdb to the early 2020s). Concerning the study at large: The collaborator samples originated in the United States, Italy and Spain and spanned the acute and convalescent phases of COVID-19. Nearly every sample came with metadata listing a de-identified subject ID, COVID-19 status, age in years and sex. Deeply sampled blood TCRbeta repertoires from subjects exposed to, actively infected with, or recovered from COVID-19 were included in the dataset. The repertoires were made available in a free public database intended to serve as a resource for research on the immune response to SARS-CoV-2. Samples came from the ongoing ImmuneRACE study (first 160 participants) plus 1,254 subjects from 6 global collaborators. Where HLA class I and class II types were available, the types were taken from metadata supplied by the sample provider, not from assay-based typing. The prospective study material was composed of cDNA or gDNA derived from T cells, B-cell-depleted T cells, or PBMCs.

The collaborating institutions used their own protocols to collect whole blood in K2EDTA tubes. For TCRbeta analysis, collaborators shipped samples in one of three forms: frozen whole blood, isolated PBMCs, or DNA extracted from either of those sample types. Concerning this clone itself: Its antigen target is currently unknown. Base qualities are not provided; no much larger clone lies one nucleotide away.

The investigation overall reported the following: How much clinical and demographic metadata was included differed by source and by participant, and the metadata was provided uncurated.

CDR3 length: 19 amino acids, cysteine to phenylalanine. CDR3 DNA only is kept here, 57 bases in frame from base 1. Based on the germline V gene (reference sequence), the CDR1 and CDR2 sequences are SEHNR and FQNEAQ. Ends trimmed: V by 3 bases, J by 3 bases; bases unmatched to a gene: 12. TCRbeta CDR3 regions were amplified from genomic DNA using the immunoSEQ Assay, a bias-controlled multiplex PCR. From the authors' description of their analysis: The number of nucleated cells in each sample was estimated by amplification of reference gene primers within the assay. To quantify the absolute abundance of each unique TCRbeta CDR3 rearrangement, sequence reads were collapsed and filtered. For each sample, productive Simpson clonality was calculated as the square root of Simpson's diversity index over productive rearrangements. Held by TCRdb, this immuneACCESS table contains in-frame sequences only and omits some clones. Under half of the omission traces to an unresolved V gene where checked; the cause of the rest is unknown. Clone size and the V and J calls come from that table; the DNA yielded D and trimming. The sample table records 30,000 to 40,000 clones; about 90% of these occur just once. The ten largest clones add up to around 20% of the sample.

This chain is built from TRBV7-9 and TRBJ2-1; TRBD2 lines up with 12 middle nucleotides. The sequencing input was peripheral blood. This TCR was recovered from a man aged 60 to 75 with acute or convalescent COVID-19. The CDR3 amino acid sequence is: CASSFGLAGTRRGYNEQFF. The bases read TGTGCCAGCAGCTTCGGACTAGCGGGAACCAGGCGCGGCTACAATGAGCAGTTCTTC.